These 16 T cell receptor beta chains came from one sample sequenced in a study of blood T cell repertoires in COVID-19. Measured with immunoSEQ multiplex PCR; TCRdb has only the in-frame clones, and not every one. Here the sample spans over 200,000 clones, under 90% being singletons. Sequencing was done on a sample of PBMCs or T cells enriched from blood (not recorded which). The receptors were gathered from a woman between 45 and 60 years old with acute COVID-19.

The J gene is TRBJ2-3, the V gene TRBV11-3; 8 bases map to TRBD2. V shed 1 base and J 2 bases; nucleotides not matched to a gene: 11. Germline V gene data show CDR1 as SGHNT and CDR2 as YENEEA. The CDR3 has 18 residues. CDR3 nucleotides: TGTGCCAGCAGCTTAGTGCGACTCGCGGGGGGCAACACAGATACGCAGTATTTT. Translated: CASSLVRLAGGNTDTQYF.

CDR3 nucleotide sequence: TGTGCCAGTAGTACACTTACAACTAATGAAAAACTGTTTTTT. This codes for CASSTLTTNEKLFF. The J gene is TRBJ1-4, the V gene TRBV19; D is ambiguous. The germline V gene has CDR1 LNHDA and CDR2 SQIVND (reference sequence). The CDR3 runs to 14 residues. Trimming pared 4 bases from V and 0 bases from J, leaving 6 bases between.

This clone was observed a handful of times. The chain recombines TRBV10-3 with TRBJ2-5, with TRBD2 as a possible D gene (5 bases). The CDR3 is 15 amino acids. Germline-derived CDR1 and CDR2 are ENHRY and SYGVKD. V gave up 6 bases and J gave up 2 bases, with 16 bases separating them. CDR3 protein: CAIREDGGRQETQYF. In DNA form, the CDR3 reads TGTGCCATCAGGGAGGACGGTGGGCGTCAAGAGACCCAGTACTTC.

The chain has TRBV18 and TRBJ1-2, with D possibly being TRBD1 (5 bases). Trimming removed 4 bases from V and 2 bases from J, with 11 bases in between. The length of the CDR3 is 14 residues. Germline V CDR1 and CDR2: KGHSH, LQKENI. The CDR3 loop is CASSLRVSNYGYTF. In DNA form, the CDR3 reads TGTGCCAGCTCACTCAGGGTTAGCAACTATGGCTACACCTTC. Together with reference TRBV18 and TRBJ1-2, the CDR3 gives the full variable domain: NAGVMQNPRHLVRRRGQEARLRCSPMKGHSHVYWYRQLPEEGLKFMVYLQKENIIDESGMPKERFSAEFPKEGPSILRIQQVVRGDSAAYFCASSLRVSNYGYTFGSGTRLTVV.

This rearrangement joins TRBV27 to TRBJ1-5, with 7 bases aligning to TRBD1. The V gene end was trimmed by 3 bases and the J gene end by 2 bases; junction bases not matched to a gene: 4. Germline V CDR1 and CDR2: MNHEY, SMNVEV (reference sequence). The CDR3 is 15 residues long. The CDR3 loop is CASSFRGQGNQPQHF. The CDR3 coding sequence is TGTGCCAGCAGTTTTCGTGGACAGGGCAATCAGCCCCAGCATTTT.

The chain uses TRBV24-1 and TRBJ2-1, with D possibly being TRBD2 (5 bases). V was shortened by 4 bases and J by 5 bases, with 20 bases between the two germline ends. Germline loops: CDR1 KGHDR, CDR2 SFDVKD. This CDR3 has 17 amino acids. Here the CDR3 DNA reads TGTGCCACCAGTGAACTACGGGGTCGGGGTGTCGACAATGAGCAGTTCTTC. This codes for CATSELRGRGVDNEQFF.

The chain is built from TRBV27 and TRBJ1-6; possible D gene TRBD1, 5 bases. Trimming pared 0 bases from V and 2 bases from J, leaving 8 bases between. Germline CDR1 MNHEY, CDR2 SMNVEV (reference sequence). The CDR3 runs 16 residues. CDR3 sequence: CASSLSRVAYNSPLHF. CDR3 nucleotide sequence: TGTGCCAGCAGTTTATCCAGGGTGGCCTATAATTCACCCCTCCACTTT.

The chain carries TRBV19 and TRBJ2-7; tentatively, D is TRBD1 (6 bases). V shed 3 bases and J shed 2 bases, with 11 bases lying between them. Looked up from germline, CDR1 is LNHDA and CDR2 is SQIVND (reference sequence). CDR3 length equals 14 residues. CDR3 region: CASSMGTNAYEQYF. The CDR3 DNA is TGTGCCAGTAGTATGGGGACAAATGCCTACGAGCAGTACTTC.

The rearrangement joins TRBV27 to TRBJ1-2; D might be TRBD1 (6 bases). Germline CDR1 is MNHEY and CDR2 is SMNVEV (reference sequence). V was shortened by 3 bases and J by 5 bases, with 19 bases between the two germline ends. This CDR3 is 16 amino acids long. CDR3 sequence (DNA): TGTGCCAGCAGTTTGGCCCCGGACAGCCCAATGTATGGCTACACCTTC. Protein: CASSLAPDSPMYGYTF.

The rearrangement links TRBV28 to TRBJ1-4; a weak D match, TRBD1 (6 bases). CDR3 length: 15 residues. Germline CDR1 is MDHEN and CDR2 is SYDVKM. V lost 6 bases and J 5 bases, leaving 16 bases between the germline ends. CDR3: CASSPPLGANEKLFF. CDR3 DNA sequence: TGTGCCAGCAGCCCCCCATTGGGGGCGAATGAAAAACTGTTTTTT.

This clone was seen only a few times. CDR3: CASRDSGVHYGYTF. Here the CDR3 DNA reads TGTGCCAGCCGTGACTCTGGAGTTCACTATGGCTACACCTTC. This chain joins TRBV28 and TRBJ1-2; D is undetermined. The CDR3 covers 14 residues. Per the germline V gene, CDR1 is MDHEN and CDR2 is SYDVKM. V lost 8 bases, J lost 3 bases, and 16 bases lay in between.

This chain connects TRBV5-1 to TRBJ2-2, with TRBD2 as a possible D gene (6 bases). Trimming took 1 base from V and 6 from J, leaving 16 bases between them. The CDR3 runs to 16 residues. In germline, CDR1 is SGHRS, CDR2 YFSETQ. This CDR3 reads CASSLTTGLISGELFF. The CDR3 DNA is TGCGCCAGCAGCTTGACGACGGGACTGATATCCGGGGAGCTGTTTTTT.

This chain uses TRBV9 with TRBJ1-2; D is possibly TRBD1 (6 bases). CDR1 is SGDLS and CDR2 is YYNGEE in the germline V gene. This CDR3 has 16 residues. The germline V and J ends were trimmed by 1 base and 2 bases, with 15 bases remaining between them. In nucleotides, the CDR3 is TGTGCCAGCAGCGTATCGGGTGGGGGCGGAAACTATGGCTACACCTTC. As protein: CASSVSGGGGNYGYTF.

This CDR3 is CASSQLLAGKETQYF. CDR3 bases: TGTGCCAGCAGCCAGCTACTAGCGGGGAAAGAGACCCAGTACTTC. The chain uses TRBV4-2 and TRBJ2-5, with TRBD2 matching 10 bases. The ends lost 3 bases at V and 3 bases at J; junction bases unmatched: 4. This CDR3 has 15 residues. Per the germline V gene, CDR1 is LGHNA and CDR2 is YNFKEQ.

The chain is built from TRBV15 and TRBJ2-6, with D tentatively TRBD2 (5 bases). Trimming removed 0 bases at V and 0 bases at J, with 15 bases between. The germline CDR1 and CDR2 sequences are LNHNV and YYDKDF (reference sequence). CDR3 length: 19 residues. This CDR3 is CATSRDPGKRGSGANVLTF. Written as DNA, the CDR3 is TGTGCCACCAGCAGAGATCCCGGGAAACGGGGCTCTGGGGCCAACGTCCTGACTTTC.

As DNA, the CDR3 is TGTGCCAGCAGTCGGGACAGGGGGAATGAAAAACTGTTTTTT. This sequence encodes CASSRDRGNEKLFF. The V call is TRBV2, the J call TRBJ1-4; TRBD1 agrees at 11 bases. Germline V gene lookup returns CDR1 SNHLY and CDR2 FYNNEI. This CDR3 contains 14 residues. J gave up 5 bases and V 5 bases, and 1 base lay outside the gene matches.